This entry lists 4 T cell receptor beta chains sequenced from one sample in a study of early T cells in non-severe SARS-CoV-2 infection. From the 5' RACE reads, TCRdb called clonotypes with MiXCR, one entry per CDR3 protein. The sample lists some 50,000 distinct CDR3 sequences; about 9.1% were seen once. The specimen was whole blood. The receptor set was obtained from an adult who was a healthcare worker with PCR-confirmed SARS-CoV-2 infection or an uninfected control (not recorded which).

This clonotype was observed a handful of times. The genes are TRBV29-1 and TRBJ2-1; 9 positions match TRBD1. The CDR3 is 20 residues long. Trimming at V came to 0 bases and at J to 0 bases, leaving 15 bases not matched to a gene. Germline values: CDR1 SQVTM, CDR2 ANQGSEA. CDR3: CSVEDLSRTGDLFSYNEQFF. For the CDR3, the DNA is TGCAGCGTTGAAGATCTTAGTCGGACAGGGGACTTGTTCTCCTACAATGAGCAGTTCTTC.

This clonotype was seen a few times. CDR3 protein: CASSGKGATEAFF. CDR3 DNA sequence: TGTGCCAGCAGTGGGAAGGGGGCCACTGAAGCTTTCTTT. The chain has TRBV2 and TRBJ1-1; 7 bases map to TRBD1. The CDR3 sequence is 13 residues long. Germline V lookup: CDR1 SNHLY, CDR2 FYNNEI. The V segment lost 4 bases and the J segment 4 bases; nucleotides outside the gene matches: 3. Together with reference TRBV2 and TRBJ1-1, the CDR3 gives the full variable domain: EPEVTQTPSHQVTQMGQEVILRCVPISNHLYFYWYRQILGQKVEFLVSFYNNEISEKSEIFDDQFSVERPDGSNFTLKIRSTKLEDSAMYFCASSGKGATEAFFGQGTRLTVV.

This clonotype occurred many times. The genes are TRBV5-5 and TRBJ2-3, with 10 bases fitting TRBD1. The V gene end was trimmed by 4 bases and the J gene end by 1 base; junction bases not matched to a gene: 3. The CDR3 consists of 15 residues. The V gene's germline CDR1 is SGHKS and CDR2 YYEKEE (reference sequence). The CDR3 protein is CASSRQGAGTDTQYF. The DNA of the CDR3 is TGTGCCAGCAGCAGACAGGGGGCTGGCACAGATACGCAGTATTTT. Full variable domain (remainder filled in from reference TRBV5-5 and TRBJ2-3): DAGVTQSPTHLIKTRGQQVTLRCSPISGHKSVSWYQQVLGQGPQFIFQYYEKEERGRGNFPDRFSARQFPNYSSELNVNALLLGDSALYLCASSRQGAGTDTQYFGPGTRLTVL.

In this sample, this clonotype turned up a few times. The genes are TRBV24-1 and TRBJ2-2, with TRBD1 as a possible D gene (6 bases). The V gene's germline CDR1 is KGHDR and CDR2 SFDVKD. This CDR3 is built from 16 residues. V was shortened by 4 bases and J by 0 bases, with 11 bases between the two germline ends. The CDR3 bases are TGTGCCACCAGTGAAGGACAGCAAACGAACACCGGGGAGCTGTTTTTT. Translation gives CATSEGQQTNTGELFF.